This T cell receptor beta chain emerged from a study of T cell responses to AZD1222 COVID-19 vaccine. This table comes from immunoSEQ multiplex PCR, and its TCRdb copy is limited to in-frame clones, with some not included. The data hold some 150,000 clones, with 85% to 95% observed a single time. The sequencing here drew on peripheral blood, taken on day 0 of AZD1222 vaccination. This TCR came from an adult in good health.

CDR3 protein: CASSHRGAGELFF. CDR3 coding DNA: TGTGCCAGCAGTCACAGGGGGGCCGGGGAGCTGTTTTTT. The V and J genes are TRBV3-1 (or the pseudogene TRBV3-2) and TRBJ2-2; 8 bases align to TRBD1. J gave up 6 bases and V 6 bases, and 3 bases lay outside the gene matches. Germline values: CDR1 LGHDT, CDR2 YNNKEL (reference sequence). The CDR3 totals 13 residues.